What follows are 30 T cell receptor beta chains derived from one specimen sequenced in a study of cytomegalovirus exposure and HLA in healthy donors. The primer mix had 60 Vbeta and 13 Jbeta primers. The protocol was immunoSEQ multiplex PCR, while the TCRdb copy is restricted to in-frame clones and leaves out a portion. The sample holds 100,000 to 150,000 clones; about two thirds are singletons and the top ten take about 3%. The material sequenced was PBMCs. These receptors originate from a woman in her fifties or sixties in good health and CMV-seropositive.

This clone turned up a few times. The chain carries TRBV2 and TRBJ1-3; TRBD1 agrees at 12 bases. The CDR3 runs to 15 residues. The germline gives CDR1 SNHLY, CDR2 FYNNEI. The ends lost 10 bases at V and 4 bases at J; junction bases unmatched: 8. CDR3 sequence: CAISGTGGGGNTIYF. The CDR3, as DNA: TGTGCCATCTCCGGGACAGGGGGCGGAGGAAACACCATATATTTT.

This rearrangement joins TRBV5-1 to TRBJ2-7, with 9 positions matching TRBD1. The CDR3 length is 14 residues. V trimming: 1 base; J trimming: 3 bases; junction bases outside the gene matches: 2. The germline V gene has CDR1 SGHRS and CDR2 YFSETQ. The DNA for the CDR3 is TGCGCCAGCAGCTTGAGGACAGGGGACTACGAGCAGTACTTC. It yields the protein CASSLRTGDYEQYF.

J is TRBJ2-7 and V is TRBV19; 8 bases fit TRBD1. Germline V CDR1 and CDR2: LNHDA, SQIVND (reference sequence). The CDR3 is made up of 15 amino acids. V dropped 4 bases and J dropped 3; count of bases not matched to a gene: 8. CDR3 loop: CASSTKDRELYEQYF. CDR3 coding DNA: TGTGCCAGTAGTACCAAGGACAGGGAGCTCTACGAGCAGTACTTC.

This clone was found a few times. The chain links TRBV6-5 to TRBJ1-1; tentatively, D is TRBD1 (5 bases). CDR3 length: 15 residues. Deletions cut 2 bases from V and 5 bases from J, with 15 bases between. The germline CDR1 and CDR2 sequences are MNHEY and SVGAGI. The CDR3 sequence: CASSYTGPGKTEAFF. The CDR3 DNA reads TGTGCCAGCAGTTACACAGGACCAGGGAAGACTGAAGCTTTCTTT.

The chain joins TRBV6-6 to TRBJ1-5; 8 nucleotides line up with TRBD1. The V segment lost 4 bases and the J segment 0 bases; nucleotides outside the gene matches: 2. The CDR3 runs 15 residues. Germline CDR1 and CDR2: MNHNY and SVGAGI (reference sequence). The CDR3: CASSWGQVSNQPQHF. For the CDR3, the DNA is TGTGCCAGCAGTTGGGGACAGGTTAGCAATCAGCCCCAGCATTTT.

The CDR3 here is CASSPPGVSGNTIYF. Written as DNA, the CDR3 is TGTGCCAGCAGCCCACCCGGGGTTTCAGGAAACACCATATATTTT. This chain joins TRBV11-2 and TRBJ1-3, with no clear D. The CDR3 is 15 residues long. V was shortened by 5 bases and J by 4 bases, with 15 bases between the two germline ends. Germline values: CDR1 SGHAT, CDR2 FQNNGV.

This rearrangement joins TRBV18 to TRBJ2-3; perhaps TRBD1 as D (6 bases). CDR3 length: 16 residues. Trimming pared 3 bases from V and 2 bases from J, leaving 15 bases between. Germline CDR1 KGHSH, CDR2 LQKENI. In DNA, the CDR3 is TGTGCCAGCTCACCTCAAAGAGGACAGCTCACAGATACGCAGTATTTT. This translates into CASSPQRGQLTDTQYF.

V is TRBV18 and J is TRBJ1-5; 7 nucleotides agree with TRBD1. After removal of 2 bases from V and 3 bases from J, the junction contained 1 base not matched to a gene. The CDR3 consists of 14 residues. CDR1 is KGHSH, CDR2 LQKENI, per germline. CDR3 protein: CASSPGQANQPQHF. The CDR3 DNA sequence: TGTGCCAGCTCACCAGGACAGGCCAATCAGCCCCAGCATTTT.

This sequence joins TRBV19 and TRBJ2-2, with D possibly TRBD2 on 6 matching bases. Per the germline V gene, CDR1 is LNHDA and CDR2 is SQIVND (reference sequence). This CDR3 has 17 amino acids. V lost 4 bases and J 7 bases, leaving 22 bases between the germline ends. In DNA form, the CDR3 reads TGTGCCAGTAGTAACCCCCTGGGGGGAACGGGTATCGGGGAGCTGTTTTTT. Amino acid sequence: CASSNPLGGTGIGELFF.

This chain joins TRBV19 and TRBJ1-5; D is undetermined. Germline lookup yields CDR1 LNHDA and CDR2 SQIVND (reference sequence). Trimming took 5 bases from V and 6 from J, leaving 11 bases between them. The CDR3 consists of 13 residues. DNA for the CDR3: TGTGCCAGTAGTCCACCCCGGGGTCAGCCCCAGCATTTT. Protein product: CASSPPRGQPQHF.

Concerning this clone: Other DNA sequences from this sample encode an identical CDR3 as well. The chain links TRBV5-1 to TRBJ1-2, with D tentatively TRBD1 (5 bases). Trimming left V 0 bases short and J 7 bases short, with 10 bases between. This CDR3 has 13 residues. Germline V gene sequence: CDR1 SGHRS, CDR2 YFSETQ. The CDR3 nucleotides are TGCGCCAGCAGCTTGGGGCAGGGTAGTGGCTACACCTTC. Translating gives CASSLGQGSGYTF.

This clone was picked up a small number of times. This chain links TRBV28 with TRBJ1-4; D remains ambiguous. Germline V gene data show CDR1 as MDHEN and CDR2 as SYDVKM. Trimming removed 6 bases from V and 7 bases from J, with 12 bases in between. CDR3 length: 13 amino acids. CDR3 sequence: CASRLGRFEKLFF. The CDR3 bases are TGTGCCAGCAGGTTAGGGAGATTTGAAAAACTGTTTTTT.

This sequence joins TRBV18 and TRBJ1-1; a possible D gene is TRBD1 (5 bases). This CDR3 is 13 amino acids long. V shed 3 bases and J shed 7 bases, with 12 bases lying between them. The germline gives CDR1 KGHSH, CDR2 LQKENI. The CDR3 spells CASSPSDSREAFF. Written as DNA, the CDR3 is TGTGCCAGCTCACCCAGTGACAGTCGTGAAGCTTTCTTT.

This clone came up once. The chain recombines TRBV4-1 with TRBJ1-1; tentative D call: TRBD1 (6 bases). The CDR3 length is 16 residues. V shed 2 bases and J shed 3 bases, with 16 bases lying between them. CDR1 and CDR2 (germline): MGHRA, YSYEKL. The CDR3 loop is CASSQNYMQGYTEAFF. The CDR3 DNA reads as TGCGCCAGCAGCCAAAACTATATGCAGGGGTACACTGAAGCTTTCTTT.

The chain couples TRBV9 to TRBJ1-1; the D gene is possibly TRBD1 (5 bases). Germline V gene lookup returns CDR1 SGDLS and CDR2 YYNGEE. V lost 4 bases to trimming and J lost 4 bases, with 14 bases between them. This CDR3 has 14 residues. The CDR3 coding sequence is TGTGCCAGCAGCTCCTCGACAGCGAGCACTGAAGCTTTCTTT. Translated, it gives CASSSSTASTEAFF.

The V call is TRBV28, the J call TRBJ1-2; 8 bases are shared with TRBD1. With 4 bases clipped from V and 7 bases from J, the junction kept 5 bases outside the gene matches. The CDR3 is made up of 13 amino acids. Looked up from germline, CDR1 is MDHEN and CDR2 is SYDVKM. CDR3 bases: TGTGCCAGCAGTTCGGGACAGGATTCTGGCTACACCTTC. Encoded protein: CASSSGQDSGYTF.

The rearrangement links TRBV6-5 to TRBJ1-2; D perhaps matches TRBD1 (5 bases). This CDR3 is 10 amino acids long. Per the germline V gene, CDR1 is MNHEY and CDR2 is SVGAGI. Trimming left V 9 bases short and J 5 bases short, with 7 bases between. DNA for the CDR3: TGTGCCAGTCGGGGGTATGGCTACACCTTC. This gives the protein CASRGYGYTF.

This clone came up a few times. The V gene is TRBV5-6, the J gene TRBJ2-1; D gene uncertain. This CDR3 contains 14 residues. V was shortened by 4 bases and J by 3 bases, with 11 bases between the two germline ends. Germline CDR1 is SGHDT and CDR2 is YYEEEE. CDR3 nucleotide sequence: TGTGCCAGCAGCCAGCAGAGGCTCTACAATGAGCAGTTCTTC. Amino acids: CASSQQRLYNEQFF.

The chain carries TRBV2 and TRBJ2-1; D call uncertain. The germline CDR1 and CDR2 sequences are SNHLY and FYNNEI. The CDR3 runs to 13 residues. V was cut by 10 bases and J by 8 bases, with 18 bases left in between. Here the CDR3 DNA reads TGTGCCACCCGTGACGACCCTCGGGATGAGCAGTTCTTC. The encoded protein is CATRDDPRDEQFF.

The chain couples TRBV19 to TRBJ1-1; D not certain. CDR1 is LNHDA and CDR2 is SQIVND in the germline V gene (reference sequence). CDR3 length equals 16 residues. Deletions cut 4 bases from V and 4 bases from J, with 19 bases between. The CDR3 is CASSTHLFSGSTEAFF. Here the CDR3 DNA reads TGTGCCAGTAGTACCCACCTCTTTTCGGGGAGCACTGAAGCTTTCTTT.

This clone was detected only a few times. The genes are TRBV5-1 and TRBJ1-4, with a possible D match to TRBD1 (5 bases). Trimming pared 2 bases from V and 6 bases from J, leaving 11 bases between. Per germline, CDR1 SGHRS and CDR2 YFSETQ. This CDR3 region has 14 residues. The CDR3 DNA follows: TGCGCCAGCAGCTTACAGGCTTCCGATGAAAAACTGTTTTTT. It codes for CASSLQASDEKLFF.

CDR3 nucleotides: TGTGCCAGCAGCGTAGGAGGCCTTTCGCAAGAGACCCAGTACTTC. It specifies CASSVGGLSQETQYF. The rearrangement links TRBV9 to TRBJ2-5; D unresolved. With 0 bases removed from V and 2 bases from J, the gap between germline ends came to 11 bases. CDR3 length equals 15 residues. CDR1 SGDLS and CDR2 YYNGEE come from the germline V gene.

The V and J genes are TRBV18 and TRBJ1-1; D might be TRBD1 (5 bases). Per the germline V gene, CDR1 is KGHSH and CDR2 is LQKENI. There are 14 residues in the CDR3. V lost 4 bases, J lost 1 base, and 10 bases lay in between. CDR3 coding DNA: TGTGCCAGCTCACGCCAGGGTCCGAACACTGAAGCTTTCTTT. Protein sequence: CASSRQGPNTEAFF.

V gene TRBV10-3 combines with J gene TRBJ1-2; 8 nucleotides match TRBD1. This CDR3 has 14 amino acids. The germline CDR1 and CDR2 sequences are ENHRY and SYGVKD. V dropped 4 bases and J dropped 10; count of bases not matched to a gene: 11. The CDR3 reads CAISGGTGLFDYTF. DNA for the CDR3: TGTGCCATCAGTGGCGGGACAGGACTTTTTGACTACACCTTC.

Regarding this clone: Germline is not matched at one junction end, which may reflect a read error. The V gene is TRBV7-7, the J gene TRBJ1-1, with 7 bases fitting TRBD1. The CDR3 sequence is 15 residues long. Germline V gene lookup returns CDR1 SSHAT and CDR2 FNYEAQ (reference sequence). The CDR3 reads CASSPRQGDFSEAFF. DNA for the CDR3: TGTGCTAGCAGCCCGCGACAGGGTGATTTCTCTGAAGCTTTCTTT.

The rearrangement links TRBV4-1 to TRBJ2-3; the D is unclear. V gave up 1 base and J gave up 6 bases, with 5 bases separating them. CDR3 length: 12 residues. CDR1 and CDR2 (germline): MGHRA, YSYEKL. The CDR3 loop is CASSQAMDTQYF. CDR3 in DNA: TGCGCCAGCAGCCAAGCAATGGATACGCAGTATTTT.

CDR3 nucleotides: TGCAGCGTTACCCTGAACTCCGGAGAGCAGTACTTC. Its translation is CSVTLNSGEQYF. The gene calls are TRBV29-1 and TRBJ2-5, with no clear D. Germline V gene lookup returns CDR1 SQVTM and CDR2 ANQGSEA. Trimming removed 5 bases at V and 11 bases at J, with 18 bases between. The length of the CDR3 is 12 residues.

The count of this clone is one. V is TRBV14 and J is TRBJ2-3; 16 positions agree with TRBD2. V was clipped by 4 bases and J by 0 bases; unmatched bases: 4. CDR1 is SGHDN, CDR2 FVKESK, per germline. The CDR3 totals 18 residues. Written as DNA, the CDR3 is TGTGCCAGCAGCCTACCGGGACTAGCGGGGGGGAGCACAGATACGCAGTATTTT. Protein: CASSLPGLAGGSTDTQYF.

This clone was counted a few times. The chain uses TRBV29-1 and TRBJ2-7; D ambiguous. This CDR3 spans 12 amino acids. Trimming cost V 7 bases and J 5 bases, with 15 bases left between them. Germline V lookup: CDR1 SQVTM, CDR2 ANQGSEA. The CDR3 nucleotides are TGCAGCGGCACCGTTGGGCACCACGAGCAGTACTTC. Translation gives CSGTVGHHEQYF.

This clone occurred once. The J gene is TRBJ2-5, the V gene TRBV7-9, with a tentative D call TRBD2 (5 bases). The V and J ends lost 4 bases and 5 bases respectively, with 14 bases between them. CDR3 length: 14 residues. Per germline, CDR1 SEHNR and CDR2 FQNEAQ (reference sequence). CDR3: CASSSTGNSETQYF. The CDR3 nucleotides are TGTGCCAGCAGCTCGACCGGGAATTCCGAGACCCAGTACTTC. Full variable domain (outside the CDR3, taken from reference TRBV7-9 and TRBJ2-5): DTGVSQNPRHKITKRGQNVTFRCDPISEHNRLYWYRQTLGQGPEFLTYFQNEAQLEKSRLLSDRFSAERPKGSFSTLEIQRTEQGDSAMYLCASSSTGNSETQYFGPGTRLLVL.